This is a list of T cell receptor beta chains from one sample in a study of PD-1 blockade in classical Hodgkin lymphoma. Profiling relied on immunoSEQ multiplex PCR, and the TCRdb table lists in-frame clones only, not all of them. The table records about 47,000 clones, 70% to 80% of them present only once. Here the sequenced sample was peripheral blood mononuclear cells (PBMCs), taken before the fourth cycle of nivolumab. The origin of the receptors is a human donor with classical Hodgkin lymphoma. The CDR3 runs from the conserved cysteine through the conserved F or W. A D gene is named only where the DNA matches it firmly. Not every row has a clone size; where given, it reads once, few, many or a size class.

clone size: -
D gene: TRBD1
J gene: TRBJ2-7
V gene: TRBV29-1
CDR3 protein: CSVLHGTGLDEQYF
CDR3 DNA: TGCAGCGTTCTCCACGGGACAGGGCTGGACGAGCAGTACTTC

clone size: -
D gene: -
J gene: TRBJ2-7
V gene: TRBV6-5
CDR3 protein: CASSRNKGPYEQYF
CDR3 DNA: TGTGCCAGCAGCCGAAACAAGGGGCCCTACGAGCAGTACTTC

clone size: -
D gene: TRBD1
J gene: TRBJ1-5
V gene: TRBV19
CDR3 protein: CASYPGQPNQPQHF
CDR3 DNA: TGTGCCAGTTATCCGGGACAGCCCAATCAGCCCCAGCATTTT

clone size: -
D gene: -
J gene: TRBJ1-2
V gene: TRBV6-5
CDR3 protein: CASSSGFWGGYTF
CDR3 DNA: TGTGCCAGCAGTTCCGGGTTCTGGGGGGGCTACACCTTC

clone size: -
D gene: -
J gene: TRBJ1-2
V gene: TRBV20-1
CDR3 protein: CSARRVGYTF
CDR3 DNA: TGCAGTGCTCGACGTGTTGGCTACACCTTC

clone size: -
D gene: -
J gene: TRBJ1-5
V gene: TRBV27
CDR3 protein: CASSLLGSNQPQHF
CDR3 DNA: TGTGCCAGCAGTTTATTAGGTAGCAATCAGCCCCAGCATTTT

clone size: -
D gene: -
J gene: TRBJ2-7
V gene: TRBV13
CDR3 protein: CASSLRPLIADQTYEQYF
CDR3 DNA: TGTGCCAGCAGCCTCCGTCCCTTAATAGCGGATCAAACCTACGAGCAGTACTTC

clone size: -
D gene: TRBD1
J gene: TRBJ1-4
V gene: TRBV5-8
CDR3 protein: CASSLDAGGGWIF
CDR3 DNA: TGTGCCAGCAGCTTGGACGCAGGGGGAGGATGGATTTTT

clone size: once
D gene: -
J gene: TRBJ2-3
V gene: TRBV19
CDR3 protein: CASRAGVSTDTQYF
CDR3 DNA: TGTGCCAGTAGGGCAGGTGTCTCGACAGATACGCAGTATTTT

clone size: -
D gene: -
J gene: TRBJ1-6
V gene: TRBV2
CDR3 protein: CASSELDGINSPLHF
CDR3 DNA: TGTGCCAGCAGTGAACTTGACGGAATTAATTCACCCCTCCACTTT

clone size: -
D gene: -
J gene: TRBJ2-7
V gene: TRBV5-4
CDR3 protein: CASSLDRLVYEQYF
CDR3 DNA: TGTGCCAGCAGCTTGGACAGGCTGGTCTACGAGCAGTACTTC

clone size: -
D gene: TRBD1
J gene: TRBJ1-2
V gene: TRBV6-5
CDR3 protein: CACRQGKASGYTF
CDR3 DNA: TGTGCCTGTAGACAGGGAAAAGCAAGCGGCTACACCTTC

clone size: -
D gene: TRBD2
J gene: TRBJ2-2
V gene: TRBV5-4
CDR3 protein: CASTGTSGRSGTGELFF
CDR3 DNA: TGTGCCAGTACCGGGACTAGCGGGAGGTCGGGCACCGGGGAGCTGTTTTTT

clone size: -
D gene: -
J gene: TRBJ2-4
V gene: TRBV7-9
CDR3 protein: CASSSDTGIGNIQYF
CDR3 DNA: TGTGCCAGCAGCTCGGACACAGGTATCGGAAACATTCAGTACTTC

clone size: -
D gene: -
J gene: TRBJ1-6
V gene: TRBV19
CDR3 protein: CASSITGGGSPLHF
CDR3 DNA: TGTGCCAGTAGTATAACGGGAGGGGGGTCACCCCTCCACTTT

clone size: -
D gene: -
J gene: TRBJ1-2
V gene: TRBV28
CDR3 protein: CASSRLSGTIYGYTF
CDR3 DNA: TGTGCCAGCAGCCGGCTGTCCGGGACGATCTATGGCTACACCTTC

clone size: -
D gene: -
J gene: TRBJ1-2
V gene: TRBV6-6
CDR3 protein: CASSLQGDYGYTF
CDR3 DNA: TGTGCCAGCAGCCTCCAGGGTGACTATGGCTACACCTTC

clone size: -
D gene: TRBD1
J gene: TRBJ1-1
V gene: TRBV5-5
CDR3 protein: CASSPDRALRTEAFF
CDR3 DNA: TGTGCCAGCAGCCCGGACAGGGCACTTCGAACTGAAGCTTTCTTT